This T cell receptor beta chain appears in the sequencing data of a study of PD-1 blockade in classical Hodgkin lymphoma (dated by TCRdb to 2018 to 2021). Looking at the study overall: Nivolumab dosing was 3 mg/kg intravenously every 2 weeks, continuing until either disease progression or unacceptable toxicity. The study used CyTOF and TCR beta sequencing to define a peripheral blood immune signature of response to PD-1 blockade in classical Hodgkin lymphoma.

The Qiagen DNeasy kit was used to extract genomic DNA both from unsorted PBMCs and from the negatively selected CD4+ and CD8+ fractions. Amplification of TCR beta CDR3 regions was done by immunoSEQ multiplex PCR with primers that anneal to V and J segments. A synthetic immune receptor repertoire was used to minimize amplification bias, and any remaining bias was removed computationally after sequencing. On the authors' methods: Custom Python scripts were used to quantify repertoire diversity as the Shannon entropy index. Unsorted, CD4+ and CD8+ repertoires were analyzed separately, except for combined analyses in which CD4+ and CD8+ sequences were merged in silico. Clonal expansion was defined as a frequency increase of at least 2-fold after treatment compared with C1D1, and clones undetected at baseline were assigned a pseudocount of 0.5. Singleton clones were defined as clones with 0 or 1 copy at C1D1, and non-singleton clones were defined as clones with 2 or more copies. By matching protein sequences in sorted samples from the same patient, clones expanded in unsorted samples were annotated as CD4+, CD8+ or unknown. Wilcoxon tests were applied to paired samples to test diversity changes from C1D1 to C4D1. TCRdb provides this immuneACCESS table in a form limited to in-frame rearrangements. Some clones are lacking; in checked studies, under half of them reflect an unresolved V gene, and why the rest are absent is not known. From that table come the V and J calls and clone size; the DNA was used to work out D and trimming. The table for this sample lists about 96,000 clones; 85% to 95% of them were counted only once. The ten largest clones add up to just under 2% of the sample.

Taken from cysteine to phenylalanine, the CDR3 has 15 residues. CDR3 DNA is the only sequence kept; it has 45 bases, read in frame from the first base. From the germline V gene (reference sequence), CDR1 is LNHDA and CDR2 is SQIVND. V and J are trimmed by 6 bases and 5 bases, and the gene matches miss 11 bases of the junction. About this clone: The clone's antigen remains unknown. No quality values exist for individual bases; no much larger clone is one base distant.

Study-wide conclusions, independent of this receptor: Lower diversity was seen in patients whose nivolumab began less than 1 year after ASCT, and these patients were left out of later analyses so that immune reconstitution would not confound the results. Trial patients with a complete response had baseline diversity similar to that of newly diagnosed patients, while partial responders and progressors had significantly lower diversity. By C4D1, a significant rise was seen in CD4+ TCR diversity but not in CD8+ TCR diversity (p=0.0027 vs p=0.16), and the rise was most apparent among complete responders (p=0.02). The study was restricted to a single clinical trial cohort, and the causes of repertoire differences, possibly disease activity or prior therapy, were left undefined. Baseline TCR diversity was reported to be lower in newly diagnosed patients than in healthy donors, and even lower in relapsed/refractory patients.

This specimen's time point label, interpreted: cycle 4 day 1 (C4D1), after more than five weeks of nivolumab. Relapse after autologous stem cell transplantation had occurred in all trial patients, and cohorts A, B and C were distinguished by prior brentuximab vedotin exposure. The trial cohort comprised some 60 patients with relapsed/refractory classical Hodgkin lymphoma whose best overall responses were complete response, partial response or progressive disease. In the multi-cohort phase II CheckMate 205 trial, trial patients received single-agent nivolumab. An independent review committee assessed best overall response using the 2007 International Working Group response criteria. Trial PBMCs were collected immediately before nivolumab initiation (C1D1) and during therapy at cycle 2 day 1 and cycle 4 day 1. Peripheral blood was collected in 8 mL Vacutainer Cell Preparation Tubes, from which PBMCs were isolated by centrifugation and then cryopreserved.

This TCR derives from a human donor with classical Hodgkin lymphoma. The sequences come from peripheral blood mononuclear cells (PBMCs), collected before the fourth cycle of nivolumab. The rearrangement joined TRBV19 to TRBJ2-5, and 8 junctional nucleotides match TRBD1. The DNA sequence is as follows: TGTGCCAGTAGGACTGGGACAGGTTTAGGGGAGACCCAGTACTTC. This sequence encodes CASRTGTGLGETQYF.